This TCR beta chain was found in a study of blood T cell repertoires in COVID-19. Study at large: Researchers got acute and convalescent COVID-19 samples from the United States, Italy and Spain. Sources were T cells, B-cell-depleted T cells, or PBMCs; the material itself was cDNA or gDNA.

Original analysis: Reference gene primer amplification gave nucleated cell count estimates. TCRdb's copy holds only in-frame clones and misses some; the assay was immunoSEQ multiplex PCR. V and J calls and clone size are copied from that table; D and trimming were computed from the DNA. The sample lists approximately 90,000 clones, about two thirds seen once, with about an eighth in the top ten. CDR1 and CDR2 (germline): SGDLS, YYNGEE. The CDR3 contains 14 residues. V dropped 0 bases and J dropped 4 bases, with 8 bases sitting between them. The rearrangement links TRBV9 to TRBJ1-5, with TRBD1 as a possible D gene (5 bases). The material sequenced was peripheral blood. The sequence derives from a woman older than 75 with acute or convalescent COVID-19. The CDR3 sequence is CASSVVRVNQPQHF. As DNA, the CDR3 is TGTGCCAGCAGCGTAGTCAGGGTAAATCAGCCCCAGCATTTT.